Below are 14 T cell receptor beta chains sequenced from a single sample in a study of radiotherapy plus CTLA-4 blockade in lung cancer. Sequencing used immunoSEQ multiplex PCR; TCRdb keeps in-frame clones, though not all of them. Among 75,000 to 100,000 clones listed, around nine tenths were seen once. The specimen was peripheral blood, collected from a patient treated with radiotherapy plus ipilimumab. The source of these receptors is a human donor with non-small cell lung cancer that progressed on radiotherapy plus ipilimumab.

The V call is TRBV6-5, the J call TRBJ1-5; D is unresolved. Germline V CDR1 and CDR2: MNHEY, SVGAGI. Between the trimmed V and J ends, which lost 7 bases and 6 bases, there was a span of 13 bases. The CDR3 has 13 amino acids. The CDR3 coding sequence is TGTGCCAGCACCCGGGAACAAGGTCAGCCCCAGCATTTT. Translated, it gives CASTREQGQPQHF.

The chain employs TRBV10-2 and TRBJ2-1, with D perhaps matching TRBD1 (7 bases). V was shortened by 10 bases and J by 0 bases, with 10 bases between the two germline ends. This CDR3 is 13 amino acids long. Germline CDR1 and CDR2: WSHSY and SAAADI. CDR3 sequence: CATGGNSYNEQFF. The DNA of the CDR3 is TGCGCCACAGGGGGGAACTCCTACAATGAGCAGTTCTTC.

This chain joins TRBV27 and TRBJ2-5, with 10 bases matching TRBD2. This CDR3 has 16 amino acids. The germline V gene encodes CDR1 MNHEY and CDR2 SMNVEV (reference sequence). The V gene end was trimmed by 4 bases and the J gene end by 5 bases; junction bases not matched to a gene: 10. Written as DNA, the CDR3 is TGTGCCAGCAGTTCCCTAGCGGGAGTAAGAGGGGAGACCCAGTACTTC. It translates to CASSSLAGVRGETQYF.

The chain recombines TRBV6-5 with TRBJ1-3; 11 bases are a match to TRBD1. The J segment lost 4 bases and the V segment lost 6 bases, leaving 5 bases of the junction unmatched. The germline V gene has CDR1 MNHEY and CDR2 SVGAGI. This CDR3 contains 15 residues. In nucleotides, the CDR3 is TGTGCCAGCAGCGCAGGACAGGGGGCAGGAAACACCATATATTTT. This translates into CASSAGQGAGNTIYF.

The table lists this clone with a few counts. Here the CDR3 DNA reads TGTGCCACCAAGGGGGGGGGTGTTAAAAATGAGCAGTTCTTC. This translates into CATKGGGVKNEQFF. The chain recombines TRBV27 with TRBJ2-1; D perhaps matches TRBD2 (7 bases). CDR3 size: 14 residues. With 10 bases removed from V and 7 bases from J, the gap between germline ends came to 20 bases. CDR1 and CDR2 (germline): MNHEY, SMNVEV (reference sequence).

The chain joins TRBV30 to TRBJ2-7; D is perhaps TRBD1 or TRBD2 (5 bases each). Germline V gene lookup returns CDR1 GTSNPN and CDR2 SVGIG (reference sequence). The CDR3 is 14 residues long. Trimming pared 8 bases from V and 0 bases from J, leaving 17 bases between. This CDR3 is CAGTRQGSSYEQYF. The DNA for the CDR3 is TGTGCCGGGACCCGTCAAGGGAGCTCCTACGAGCAGTACTTC.

The chain employs TRBV4-2 and TRBJ2-7; perhaps D is TRBD1 or TRBD2 (5 bases each). CDR1 and CDR2 from the germline V gene are LGHNA and YNFKEQ. CDR3 length equals 15 residues. Trimming stripped 1 base from V and 7 bases from J, with 17 bases between. CDR3 protein: CASSQVGTGGGEQYF. The DNA for the CDR3 is TGTGCCAGCAGCCAAGTGGGAACTGGGGGTGGGGAGCAGTACTTC.

The CDR3 coding sequence is TGCGCCAGCAGCTTGGAGGTAGGGTCTGGAAACACCATATATTTT. The encoded protein is CASSLEVGSGNTIYF. The rearrangement uses TRBV5-1 and TRBJ1-3; D is uncertain. Germline lookup yields CDR1 SGHRS and CDR2 YFSETQ. The CDR3 extends over 15 amino acids. Trimming stripped 0 bases from V and 1 base from J, with 8 bases between.

This chain connects TRBV14 to TRBJ1-1; tentatively, D is TRBD1 (5 bases). The CDR3 totals 16 residues. V lost 4 bases to trimming and J lost 6 bases, with 21 bases between them. CDR1 is SGHDN, CDR2 FVKESK, per germline. CDR3 residues: CASSPTGGTIDAEAFF. CDR3 DNA: TGTGCCAGCAGCCCTACCGGGGGTACCATTGACGCTGAAGCTTTCTTT.

The chain links TRBV5-1 to TRBJ2-1, with unresolved D. The CDR3 totals 13 residues. CDR1 is SGHRS, CDR2 YFSETQ, per germline. V lost 2 bases and J lost 9, with 12 bases in between. CDR3 sequence (DNA): TGCGCCAGCAGCTTCGACCAAGTCGGTGAGCAGTTCTTC. Translation: CASSFDQVGEQFF.

The chain uses TRBV30 and TRBJ1-4; D perhaps matches TRBD1 (6 bases). V was clipped by 3 bases and J by 8 bases, with 16 bases between them. The germline V gene encodes CDR1 GTSNPN and CDR2 SVGIG (reference sequence). This CDR3 is built from 14 residues. CDR3 nucleotide sequence: TGTGCCTGGAGATTGGAAGGGGGAAACGAAAAACTGTTTTTT. Its protein is CAWRLEGGNEKLFF.

The rearrangement links TRBV5-1 to TRBJ2-3, with D hard to call. This CDR3 is built from 13 residues. CDR1 and CDR2 from the germline V gene are SGHRS and YFSETQ. V gave up 4 bases and J gave up 0 bases, with 6 bases separating them. The CDR3 region has the DNA TGCGCCAGCAGCCCAACTAGCACAGATACGCAGTATTTT. Translated, it gives CASSPTSTDTQYF.

The rearrangement joins TRBV4-1 to TRBJ2-5; TRBD2 aligns across 9 bases. V lost 1 base and J lost 5; bases outside the gene matches: 11. Germline V CDR1 and CDR2: MGHRA, YSYEKL. This CDR3 spans 17 amino acids. The CDR3 here is CASSQGAGGPSGETQYF. Here the CDR3 DNA reads TGCGCCAGCAGCCAAGGGGCGGGAGGGCCCTCAGGGGAGACCCAGTACTTC.

The chain is built from TRBV11-2 and TRBJ1-5; tentatively, D is TRBD1 (6 bases). There are 15 residues in the CDR3. V was shortened by 3 bases and J by 2 bases, with 11 bases between the two germline ends. Germline CDR1 SGHAT, CDR2 FQNNGV. CDR3 DNA: TGTGCCAGCAGCTTCTCAGGGGAAGGCAATCAGCCCCAGCATTTT. Its protein product is CASSFSGEGNQPQHF.